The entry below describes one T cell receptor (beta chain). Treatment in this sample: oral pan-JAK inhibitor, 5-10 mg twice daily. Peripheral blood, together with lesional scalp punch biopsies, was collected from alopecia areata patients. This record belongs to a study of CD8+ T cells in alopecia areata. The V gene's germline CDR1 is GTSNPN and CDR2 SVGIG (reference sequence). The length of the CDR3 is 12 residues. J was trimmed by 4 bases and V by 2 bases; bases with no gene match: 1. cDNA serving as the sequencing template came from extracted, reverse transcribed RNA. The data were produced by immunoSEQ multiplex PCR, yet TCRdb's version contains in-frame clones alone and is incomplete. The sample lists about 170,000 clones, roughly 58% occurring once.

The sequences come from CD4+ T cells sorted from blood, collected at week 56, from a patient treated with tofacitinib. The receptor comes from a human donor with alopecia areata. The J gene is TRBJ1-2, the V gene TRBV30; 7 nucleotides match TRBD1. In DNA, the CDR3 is TGTGCCTGGAGTCGGACAGGCTATGGCTACACCTTC. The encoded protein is CAWSRTGYGYTF.